Listed here are 16 T cell receptor beta chains from one sample, sequenced in a study of identical twins. One entry per CDR3 protein results from TCRdb running MiXCR on the 5' RACE reads. Of about 250,000 distinct CDR3 sequences detected, more than 13% appear once; the ten largest clones hold 8.8%. The sequencing input was memory (CD45RO+) T cells sorted from blood. These receptors originate from a woman aged 18-35 years in good health.

This clonotype was seen only a few times. The V call is TRBV5-5, the J call TRBJ2-1; 10 nucleotides align to TRBD1. Germline loops: CDR1 SGHKS, CDR2 YYEKEE (reference sequence). The CDR3 runs 15 residues. After removal of 2 bases from V and 7 bases from J, the junction contained 6 bases not matched to a gene. The CDR3 nucleotides read TGTGCCAGCAGCTTATGGGACAGGGGTACGAATGAGCAGTTCTTC. Its translation: CASSLWDRGTNEQFF. Based on the CDR3 plus reference TRBV5-5 and TRBJ2-1, the full variable domain is DAGVTQSPTHLIKTRGQQVTLRCSPISGHKSVSWYQQVLGQGPQFIFQYYEKEERGRGNFPDRFSARQFPNYSSELNVNALLLGDSALYLCASSLWDRGTNEQFFGPGTRLTVL.

This clonotype came up a few times. The chain carries TRBV7-2 and TRBJ2-3; 8 bases agree with TRBD2. J gave up 2 bases and V 5 bases, and 12 bases lay outside the gene matches. The CDR3 is 17 amino acids. Germline V lookup: CDR1 SGHTA, CDR2 FQGNSA. This chain's CDR3 is CASSLLFSSGNTDTQYF. As DNA, the CDR3 is TGTGCCAGCAGCCTCCTATTTAGTAGCGGGAACACAGATACGCAGTATTTT.

A few counts support this clonotype. V is TRBV11-2 and J is TRBJ2-1; the match to TRBD2 covers 15 bases. Germline V CDR1 and CDR2: SGHAT, FQNNGV. V gave up 4 bases and J gave up 3 bases; unmatched junction bases: 10. The CDR3 sequence is 19 residues long. The CDR3 DNA reads TGTGCCAGCAGCTCTAACCCGGGACTAGCGGGAGGACGCTACAATGAGCAGTTCTTC. Translation: CASSSNPGLAGGRYNEQFF.

This clonotype was detected a few times. This chain joins TRBV7-2 and TRBJ1-1; no definite D call. The CDR3 spans 13 residues. Germline V gene sequence: CDR1 SGHTA, CDR2 FQGNSA. Trimming cost V 2 bases and J 4 bases, with 8 bases left between them. The CDR3 loop is CASSLRQLTEAFF. CDR3 DNA sequence: TGTGCCAGCAGCTTACGGCAGCTCACTGAAGCTTTCTTT. Filled out from reference TRBV7-2 and TRBJ1-1, the complete variable domain reads GAGVSQSPSNKVTEKGKDVELRCDPISGHTALYWYRQSLGQGLEFLIYFQGNSAPDKSGLPSDRFSAERTGGSVSTLTIQRTQQEDSAVYLCASSLRQLTEAFFGQGTRLTVV.

This clonotype was found a few times. V usage is TRBV6-1 and J usage is TRBJ2-7; 9 bases match TRBD1. The CDR3 spans 14 residues. In germline, CDR1 is MNHNS, CDR2 SASEGT. The J segment lost 3 bases and the V segment lost 6 bases, leaving 6 bases of the junction unmatched. The CDR3 region has the DNA TGTGCCAGCAGCGGGGCGACAGGGGGCTACGAGCAGTACTTC. It encodes CASSGATGGYEQYF.

This clonotype has just a few counts. The V gene is TRBV3-1, the J gene TRBJ1-6, with D unclear. Trimming pared 2 bases from V and 8 bases from J, leaving 10 bases between. Germline CDR1 is LGHDT and CDR2 is YNNKEL (reference sequence). This CDR3 comprises 14 residues. In nucleotides, the CDR3 is TGTGCCAGCAGCCAAACCGTAGGCGATTCACCCCTCCACTTT. This codes for CASSQTVGDSPLHF. The variable domain in full, completed from reference TRBV3-1 and TRBJ1-6, reads DTAVSQTPKYLVTQMGNDKSIKCEQNLGHDTMYWYKQDSKKFLKIMFSYNNKELIINETVPNRFSPKSPDKAHLNLHINSLELGDSAVYFCASSQTVGDSPLHFGNGTRLTVT.

The chain combines TRBV12-3 or TRBV12-4 with TRBJ1-1; weak D call: TRBD1 (5 bases). V gave up 3 bases and J gave up 5 bases, with 16 bases separating them. This CDR3 comprises 15 residues. The CDR3 loop reads CASSFGGPPGTEAFF. DNA for the CDR3: TGTGCCAGCAGTTTTGGGGGACCCCCCGGGACTGAAGCTTTCTTT.

The CDR3 DNA is TGTGCCAGCAGCTTGTACCAAAACTACGAGCAGTACTTC. Residues: CASSLYQNYEQYF. The V call is TRBV7-3, the J call TRBJ2-7, with unresolved D. The germline CDR1 and CDR2 sequences are SGHTA and FQGTGA. CDR3 length: 13 residues. V was trimmed by 3 bases and J by 3 bases, leaving 9 bases between them.

The chain combines TRBV9 with TRBJ2-3, with a tentative D call TRBD1 (6 bases). V was pared by 3 bases and J by 0 bases, with 8 bases between. The CDR3 contains 14 residues. From germline, CDR1 is SGDLS and CDR2 YYNGEE. The CDR3: CASSADSSTDTQYF. CDR3 nucleotides: TGTGCCAGCAGCGCGGACAGTAGCACAGATACGCAGTATTTT.

The rearrangement uses TRBV12-3 or TRBV12-4 and TRBJ1-5; D unclear. Trimming removed 7 bases from V and 6 bases from J, with 10 bases in between. The CDR3 is made up of 12 amino acids. CDR3 region: CASKRGSQPQHF. Written as DNA, the CDR3 is TGTGCCAGCAAGCGAGGGAGTCAGCCCCAGCATTTT.

This clonotype was counted between two and nine times. V and J are TRBV5-1 and TRBJ2-5; 10 nucleotides line up with TRBD2. Germline V gene data show CDR1 as SGHRS and CDR2 as YFSETQ. J gave up 5 bases and V 3 bases, and 4 bases lay outside the gene matches. The CDR3 extends over 14 amino acids. This CDR3 reads CASSSSGSRETQYF. In nucleotides, the CDR3 is TGCGCCAGCAGCTCTAGCGGGAGTCGGGAGACCCAGTACTTC.

This sequence joins TRBV20-1 and TRBJ2-7, with 10 bases that match TRBD2. In germline, CDR1 is DFQATT, CDR2 SNEGSKA (reference sequence). The CDR3 runs to 14 residues. V trimming: 4 bases; J trimming: 3 bases; junction bases outside the gene matches: 6. The CDR3 DNA reads TGCAGTGCTATTCCCCTAGCGGGGGTCTACGAGCAGTACTTC. It translates to CSAIPLAGVYEQYF.

This clonotype was seen many times. This chain links TRBV15 with TRBJ1-1; 7 bases line up with TRBD1. Germline V CDR1 and CDR2: LNHNV, YYDKDF (reference sequence). There are 13 residues in the CDR3. J gave up 5 bases and V 1 base, and 1 base lay outside the gene matches. The CDR3 DNA reads TGTGCCACCAGCAGAGCACAGGGGACTGAAGCTTTCTTT. Encoded protein: CATSRAQGTEAFF.

This clonotype was seen a few times. V is TRBV10-3 and J is TRBJ2-7; D might be TRBD2 (6 bases). The CDR3 is made up of 15 amino acids. Germline loops: CDR1 ENHRY, CDR2 SYGVKD. The germline V and J ends were trimmed by 6 bases and 2 bases, with 17 bases remaining between them. The CDR3 is CAISPGTAGPYEQYF. The CDR3 DNA is TGTGCCATCAGCCCCGGGACTGCCGGTCCCTACGAGCAGTACTTC.

The rearrangement uses TRBV4-3 and TRBJ1-1; TRBD1 might be the D (5 bases). The CDR3 consists of 13 residues. Trimming removed 0 bases from V and 11 bases from J, with 13 bases in between. Germline loops: CDR1 LGHNA, CDR2 YSLEER. The CDR3 DNA follows: TGCGCCAGCAGCCAAGAATTCAGGGACTCGGCTTTCTTT. It is translated as CASSQEFRDSAFF.

This clonotype was counted ten times or more. The rearrangement uses TRBV20-1 and TRBJ1-6, with D maybe TRBD1 (5 bases). Germline CDR1 and CDR2: DFQATT and SNEGSKA (reference sequence). The V end lost 6 bases, the J end lost 5 bases, and 17 bases lay between the germline ends. There are 15 residues in the CDR3. CDR3 loop: CSAPVETAHNSPLHF. CDR3 bases: TGCAGTGCCCCTGTGGAGACAGCTCATAATTCACCCCTCCACTTT.